Presented here are 30 T cell receptor beta chains from one specimen sequenced in a study of T cells in Graves' hyperthyroidism and ophthalmopathy. Researchers amplified the TCR beta CDR3 regions from RNA transcripts. The TCR CDR3 first-round RT-PCR relied on the HTBI primer set. TCRdb re-analysed the multiplex PCR reads in MiXCR, keeping a single row per CDR3 protein. The repertoire consists of fewer than 850,000 distinct CDR3 sequences, with around 16% occurring once and the leading ten covering 15% to 18%. Sequencing input: blood. All receptors come from a man aged 45-65 years with Graves' hyperthyroidism.

The chain links TRBV29-1 to TRBJ2-1; D is perhaps TRBD1 (6 bases). This CDR3 spans 17 amino acids. The V gene lost 1 base and the J gene lost 2 bases, with 18 bases spanning the gap. Germline V lookup: CDR1 SQVTM, CDR2 ANQGSEA. The CDR3 here is CSVEVPPGAGAYNEQFF. CDR3 bases: TGCAGCGTTGAAGTCCCACCCGGGGCAGGGGCCTACAATGAGCAGTTCTTC.

The chain combines TRBV2 with TRBJ1-5; unclear D gene. The CDR3 is 15 amino acids. CDR1 is SNHLY and CDR2 is FYNNEI in the germline V gene. V was clipped by 6 bases and J by 3 bases, with 15 bases between them. The DNA for the CDR3 is TGTGCCAGCAGCGTAGAAGACGGCCTCAATCAGCCCCAGCATTTT. Protein sequence: CASSVEDGLNQPQHF.

This clonotype occurred many times. The chain recombines TRBV28 with TRBJ2-7; 9 bases align to TRBD2. Germline V gene data show CDR1 as MDHEN and CDR2 as SYDVKM. The CDR3 covers 15 residues. Trimming removed 3 bases from V and 2 bases from J; junction bases left unmatched: 5. In nucleotides, the CDR3 is TGTGCCAGCAGTTTCCGGCGGGAGGGCCCCTACGAGCAGTACTTC. This gives the protein CASSFRREGPYEQYF.

The chain joins TRBV24-1 to TRBJ2-6, with D unresolved. Trimming took 2 bases from V and 1 from J, leaving 11 bases between them. In germline, CDR1 is KGHDR, CDR2 SFDVKD. The CDR3 totals 17 residues. CDR3: CATSDSIGPSGANVLTF. The CDR3 DNA is TGTGCCACCAGTGATTCAATTGGACCTTCTGGGGCCAACGTCCTGACTTTC.

Comments on this clonotype: Since no conserved phenylalanine or tryptophan closes the CDR3, a read error is the likely cause. The V gene is TRBV25-1, the J gene TRBJ2-3, with D tentatively TRBD1 or TRBD2 (5 bases each). This CDR3 has 14 amino acids. Germline CDR1 MGHDK, CDR2 SYGVNS. V was cut by 5 bases and J by 3 bases, with 12 bases left in between. The CDR3, as DNA: TGTGCCAGCAGTTGGGGGAGAAGGACAGATACGCAGTATCTT. Residues: CASSWGRRTDTQYL.

Notes on this clonotype: At one end, the junction sequence differs from germline, possibly due to a read error. V usage is TRBV7-2 and J usage is TRBJ2-7; 10 bases agree with TRBD2. Looked up from germline, CDR1 is SGHTA and CDR2 is FQGNSA. CDR3 length equals 15 residues. CDR3 sequence: CASSYDRAGGYEQCF. CDR3 DNA: TGTGCCAGCAGCTACGACCGAGCGGGAGGGTACGAGCAGTGCTTC.

This clonotype showed up many times. The chain links TRBV20-1 to TRBJ2-1; 7 bases align to TRBD2. The V and J ends lost 3 bases and 0 bases, in that order; junction bases with no gene match: 11. The CDR3 contains 17 residues. CDR1 and CDR2 (germline): DFQATT, SNEGSKA (reference sequence). CDR3 bases: TGCAGTGCTAGGAATAGACAAGCGGGGAGCTCCTACAATGAGCAGTTCTTC. It translates to CSARNRQAGSSYNEQFF.

This clonotype has more than one count but fewer than ten. The genes are TRBV4-1 and TRBJ2-3; TRBD2 is a possible D gene (6 bases). Germline CDR1 MGHRA, CDR2 YSYEKL. The CDR3 length is 18 residues. V lost 4 bases and J 0 bases, leaving 20 bases between the germline ends. The CDR3 loop reads CASSLLAERSSSTDTQYF. The CDR3 DNA sequence: TGCGCCAGCAGCCTATTAGCGGAGCGTTCATCTAGCACAGATACGCAGTATTTT.

This clonotype was detected ten times or more. The chain couples TRBV27 to TRBJ1-1; possible D gene TRBD1, 5 bases. CDR1 and CDR2 from the germline V gene are MNHEY and SMNVEV (reference sequence). This CDR3 region has 11 residues. The V gene lost 5 bases and the J gene lost 7 bases, with 8 bases spanning the gap. The CDR3 here is CASSQGLEAFF. Written as DNA, the CDR3 is TGTGCCAGCAGTCAGGGACTTGAAGCTTTCTTT.

This clonotype was counted at least ten times. This chain links TRBV9 with TRBJ2-1; 13 positions agree with TRBD2. After removal of 0 bases from V and 8 bases from J, the junction contained 2 bases not matched to a gene. CDR1 is SGDLS, CDR2 YYNGEE, per germline. The CDR3 extends over 15 amino acids. The CDR3 is CASSVGTSGSDEQFF. CDR3 coding DNA: TGTGCCAGCAGCGTAGGGACTAGCGGGAGCGATGAGCAGTTCTTC.

About this clonotype: A much larger clone differs by one base, so this may be a read error. DNA of the CDR3: TGTGTCAGCAGTAAACAGGGGGCGAGCTCCTACAATGAGCAGTTCTTC. Translation: CVSSKQGASSYNEQFF. The rearrangement links TRBV27 to TRBJ2-1; 9 bases are shared with TRBD1. Per the germline V gene, CDR1 is MNHEY and CDR2 is SMNVEV (reference sequence). CDR3 length: 16 amino acids.

The chain combines TRBV18 with TRBJ2-2; the D gene is possibly TRBD1 (6 bases). This CDR3 is built from 15 residues. V was cut by 3 bases and J by 4 bases, with 12 bases left in between. Germline CDR1 KGHSH, CDR2 LQKENI. The CDR3 region has the DNA TGTGCCAGCTCACCCCCGGTACAGGGCACCGGGGAGCTGTTTTTT. Translated, it gives CASSPPVQGTGELFF.

Many counts were recorded for this clonotype. The CDR3 DNA is TGTGCCAGCAGCCCCAAGGTTATGGGGACAGGGAATCGGTCCGAGCAGTACTTC. Its protein product is CASSPKVMGTGNRSEQYF. The chain joins TRBV7-9 to TRBJ2-7; TRBD1 matches 9 bases. With V trimmed by 5 bases and J by 6 bases, 20 bases remained unmatched. This CDR3 has 18 amino acids. Germline-derived CDR1 and CDR2 are SEHNR and FQNEAQ (reference sequence).

This clonotype was seen at least ten times. The rearrangement uses TRBV28 and TRBJ2-1, with a possible D match to TRBD2 (6 bases). The CDR3 contains 15 residues. Germline CDR1 and CDR2: MDHEN and SYDVKM. V was clipped by 1 base and J by 6 bases, with 13 bases between them. The CDR3 sequence is CASSLYTAGSNEQFF. The CDR3 nucleotides read TGTGCCAGCAGTTTATATACGGCGGGGTCCAATGAGCAGTTCTTC.

This clonotype was observed a few times. The V gene is TRBV6-1, the J gene TRBJ2-7; TRBD1 or TRBD2 may be the D gene (6 bases each). Germline V gene data show CDR1 as MNHNS and CDR2 as SASEGT. V was shortened by 6 bases and J by 1 base, with 25 bases between the two germline ends. The CDR3 spans 18 residues. The CDR3 spells CASRRDNILRLESYEQYF. The CDR3 region has the DNA TGTGCCAGCAGAAGGGACAACATTTTAAGACTAGAATCCTACGAGCAGTACTTC.

Many counts were recorded for this clonotype. The chain uses TRBV7-9 and TRBJ1-2; D is unclear. The CDR3 totals 15 residues. V lost 5 bases to trimming and J lost 5 bases, with 18 bases between them. Germline V lookup: CDR1 SEHNR, CDR2 FQNEAQ (reference sequence). CDR3 loop: CASSRAAGALYGYTF. The DNA of the CDR3 is TGTGCCAGCAGCCGGGCGGCAGGCGCTCTTTATGGCTACACCTTC. Full variable domain (outside the CDR3, taken from reference TRBV7-9 and TRBJ1-2): DTGVSQNPRHKITKRGQNVTFRCDPISEHNRLYWYRQTLGQGPEFLTYFQNEAQLEKSRLLSDRFSAERPKGSFSTLEIQRTEQGDSAMYLCASSRAAGALYGYTFGSGTRLTVV.

A few counts support this clonotype. The chain is built from TRBV12-3 or TRBV12-4 and TRBJ2-7, with a possible D match to TRBD1 (5 bases). Trimming pared 5 bases from V and 6 bases from J, leaving 11 bases between. This CDR3 spans 12 amino acids. CDR3: CASSPQGFEQYF. DNA of the CDR3: TGTGCCAGCAGTCCCCAGGGTTTCGAGCAGTACTTC.

This clonotype has just a few counts. The chain has TRBV7-9 and TRBJ2-3; D may be TRBD1 or TRBD2 (5 bases each). The ends were cut back, 4 bases at V and 2 bases at J, with 16 bases in the middle. Germline CDR1 and CDR2: SEHNR and FQNEAQ (reference sequence). CDR3 length: 16 amino acids. The CDR3 protein is CASSYGTYTTTDTQYF. CDR3 nucleotides: TGTGCCAGCAGCTACGGGACCTACACTACCACAGATACGCAGTATTTT.

The sample holds a few counts of this clonotype. The chain uses TRBV6-2 or TRBV6-3 and TRBJ2-1; D is perhaps TRBD1 or TRBD2 (5 bases each). Deletions cut 5 bases from V and 7 bases from J, with 6 bases between. The CDR3 is made up of 11 amino acids. The germline V gene encodes CDR1 MNHEY and CDR2 SVGEGT. CDR3 sequence reads: CASSEGNEQFF. The CDR3 DNA sequence: TGTGCCAGCAGTGAGGGGAATGAGCAGTTCTTC.

This clonotype came up many times. The chain couples TRBV5-1 to TRBJ2-7; TRBD1 might be the D (5 bases). CDR1 SGHRS and CDR2 YFSETQ come from the germline V gene. V lost 7 bases and J lost 0, with 14 bases in between. This CDR3 region has 14 residues. This chain's CDR3 is CASQTASTSYEQYF. The CDR3 nucleotides are TGCGCCAGCCAGACAGCGTCGACCTCCTACGAGCAGTACTTC. Together with reference TRBV5-1 and TRBJ2-7, the CDR3 gives the full variable domain: KAGVTQTPRYLIKTRGQQVTLSCSPISGHRSVSWYQQTPGQGLQFLFEYFSETQRNKGNFPGRFSGRQFSNSRSEMNVSTLELGDSALYLCASQTASTSYEQYFGPGTRLTVT.

Here the CDR3 DNA reads TGCAGTGCTAGAGGGGTAGGGGATGGCTACACCTTC. This translates into CSARGVGDGYTF. The chain is built from TRBV20-1 and TRBJ1-2; D perhaps matches TRBD1 (5 bases). V lost 1 base to trimming and J lost 6 bases, with 9 bases between them. There are 12 residues in the CDR3. CDR1 is DFQATT and CDR2 is SNEGSKA in the germline V gene (reference sequence).

The table lists this clonotype with many counts. As DNA, the CDR3 is TGTGCCAGCACTCTTAGCGGGAGTGTTGAGCAGTTCTTC. Translating gives CASTLSGSVEQFF. This chain joins TRBV28 and TRBJ2-1; 9 nucleotides align to TRBD2. The germline gives CDR1 MDHEN, CDR2 SYDVKM. CDR3 length: 13 amino acids. Unmatched junction bases numbered 7, after V lost 7 bases and J lost 9 bases. Full variable domain (missing parts from reference TRBV28 and TRBJ2-1): DVKVTQSSRYLVKRTGEKVFLECVQDMDHENMFWYRQDPGLGLRLIYFSYDVKMKEKGDIPEGYSVSREKKERFSLILESASTNQTSMYLCASTLSGSVEQFFGPGTRLTVL.

This clonotype has a count of ten or more. V gene TRBV9 combines with J gene TRBJ2-5, with D uncertain. The CDR3 contains 13 residues. Germline CDR1 reads SGDLS; CDR2 reads YYNGEE. Trimming removed 3 bases at V and 6 bases at J, with 12 bases between. The CDR3 reads CASSAPRTQTQYF. In nucleotides, the CDR3 is TGTGCCAGCAGCGCTCCTCGTACCCAGACCCAGTACTTC.

This clonotype showed up just a few times. The rearrangement uses TRBV4-3 and TRBJ2-5; the D is unclear. CDR1 is LGHNA and CDR2 is YSLEER in the germline V gene. Trimming cost V 0 bases and J 5 bases, with 7 bases left between them. This CDR3 contains 13 residues. CDR3 sequence reads: CASSQDFSETQYF. The CDR3 nucleotides are TGCGCCAGCAGCCAAGATTTTTCGGAGACCCAGTACTTC.

The sample holds many counts of this clonotype. The chain joins TRBV12-3 or TRBV12-4 to TRBJ2-2, with a weak D call TRBD1 (5 bases). Trimming took 2 bases from V and 7 from J, leaving 11 bases between them. The CDR3 extends over 14 amino acids. The CDR3 loop is CASSLRQGFGELFF. The CDR3 coding sequence is TGTGCCAGCAGTTTAAGGCAGGGCTTCGGGGAGCTGTTTTTT.

The table lists this clonotype with many counts. The chain carries TRBV3-1 and TRBJ2-1; TRBD1 matches 7 bases. This CDR3 has 15 residues. CDR1 and CDR2 (germline): LGHDT, YNNKEL (reference sequence). V lost 4 bases and J lost 0; bases outside the gene matches: 3. The CDR3 loop reads CASSPGGYSYNEQFF. CDR3 sequence (DNA): TGTGCCAGCAGCCCAGGGGGATACTCCTACAATGAGCAGTTCTTC.

This clonotype was seen at least ten times. The V gene is TRBV2, the J gene TRBJ2-1; 9 bases are a match to TRBD2. After removal of 1 base from V and 5 bases from J, the junction contained 3 bases not matched to a gene. Germline V gene sequence: CDR1 SNHLY, CDR2 FYNNEI. This CDR3 is built from 15 residues. CDR3 coding DNA: TGTGCCAGCAGTGAAGAGGTAGCGGGGGACAATGAGCAGTTCTTC. Translating it yields CASSEEVAGDNEQFF.

Ten or more counts support this clonotype. This chain connects TRBV28 to TRBJ2-7; TRBD2 matches at 10 bases. CDR3 size: 15 residues. V lost 9 bases and J lost 0; bases outside the gene matches: 8. Germline V gene sequence: CDR1 MDHEN, CDR2 SYDVKM. In DNA, the CDR3 is TGTGCCAGTGGACTAGCGGCTAAGAGCTCCTACGAGCAGTACTTC. The encoded protein is CASGLAAKSSYEQYF.

This clonotype was observed a few times. The CDR3 here is CASSFFDRAGTQYEQYF. The DNA of the CDR3 is TGTGCCAGCAGTTTCTTTGACAGGGCGGGGACCCAGTACGAGCAGTACTTC. The chain recombines TRBV28 with TRBJ2-7, with D maybe TRBD1 (7 bases). This CDR3 contains 17 residues. Germline V gene data show CDR1 as MDHEN and CDR2 as SYDVKM. The V and J ends lost 3 bases and 4 bases respectively, with 22 bases between them.

The rearrangement joins TRBV11-1 to TRBJ2-1; 9 bases map to TRBD1. In germline, CDR1 is SGHAT, CDR2 FQDESV (reference sequence). V lost 9 bases, J lost 1 base, and 4 bases stayed unmatched. This CDR3 contains 14 residues. In DNA, the CDR3 is TGTGCCAGGCTGGGGACAGGGTCCTACAATGAGCAGTTCTTC. Translated, it gives CARLGTGSYNEQFF.